The sequence of this T cell receptor beta chain was determined in a study of early T cells in non-severe SARS-CoV-2 infection (dated by TCRdb to about 2021). Regarding the research as a whole: Bulk RNA from unsorted whole blood was used for TCR sequencing, so alpha and beta chains could not be paired.

A case-control design nested within a healthcare worker cohort in London, UK, was used, with weekly nasopharyngeal swab PCR tests and blood sampling performed. Healthcare workers were recruited during the week of the UK lockdown, between 23 and 31 March 2020, and followed weekly for up to about 15 weeks. This clonotype has ten or more counts. Its antigen remains undetermined. The record has no base qualities; no much larger clone is one base away. The CDR1 and CDR2 encoded by the germline V gene are SGHTA and FQGNSA. Measured from the cysteine to the phenylalanine, the CDR3 is 15 residues long. Here the CDR3 DNA is all that survives: 45 bases in frame from base 1. V is cut by 6 bases and J by 0 bases, and the space between the germline ends is 12 bases. Findings and caveats that apply to the study as a whole: Matching against VDJdb was skewed toward anti-spike CD8 responses, likely underestimated virus-specific expansions, and missed private and CD4 specificities.

Libraries were built with 5' RACE. Sequencing instrument: NextSeq 500. The TCR library protocol attached unique molecular identifiers to individual cDNA molecules to correct for sequencing error and PCR bias. TCR alpha and beta chains were both sequenced, and the abundances of alpha and beta sequences in each sample were closely correlated with each other. As for how the authors treated the data: Decombinator V4 was used to perform V gene, J gene and CDR3 annotation of TCR sequences. TCRs were defined as expanded if a significant change between any two time points was detected under a Poisson model with p below 0.0001. TCR abundances were normalised to the total number of TCRs sequenced per sample and were expressed as counts per million. TRAV1-2 paired with TRAJ12, TRAJ20 or TRAJ33 defined MAIT TCRs, while TRAV10 paired with TRAJ18 defined iNKT TCRs. VDJdb, accessed on 1 November 2021, was searched for TCRs annotated for CMV, EBV and SARS-CoV-2, and TCRs annotated for more than one antigen were excluded. TCRdb ran its own pipeline on the public reads, namely fastp trimming at Q25 and MiXCR clone calling, and kept in-frame beta chains. Duplicate CDR3 protein sequences are folded into a single record with the most common DNA and genes. Here the V and J calls rest on TCRdb's processing, not on the authors' analysis. In this sample the table shows just under 65,000 distinct CDR3 sequences, around 14% of which occur a single time. About 4% of the sample is taken by the ten largest.

Recombination connected TRBV7-2 to TRBJ1-5; no D gene is confidently identified. The sequencing input was whole blood. The source of this sequence is an adult who was a healthcare worker with PCR-confirmed SARS-CoV-2 infection or an uninfected control (not recorded which). For the CDR3, the sequence is CASSLTAYSNQPQHF. The sequenced DNA is TGTGCCAGCAGTCTTACAGCGTATAGCAATCAGCCCCAGCATTTT.